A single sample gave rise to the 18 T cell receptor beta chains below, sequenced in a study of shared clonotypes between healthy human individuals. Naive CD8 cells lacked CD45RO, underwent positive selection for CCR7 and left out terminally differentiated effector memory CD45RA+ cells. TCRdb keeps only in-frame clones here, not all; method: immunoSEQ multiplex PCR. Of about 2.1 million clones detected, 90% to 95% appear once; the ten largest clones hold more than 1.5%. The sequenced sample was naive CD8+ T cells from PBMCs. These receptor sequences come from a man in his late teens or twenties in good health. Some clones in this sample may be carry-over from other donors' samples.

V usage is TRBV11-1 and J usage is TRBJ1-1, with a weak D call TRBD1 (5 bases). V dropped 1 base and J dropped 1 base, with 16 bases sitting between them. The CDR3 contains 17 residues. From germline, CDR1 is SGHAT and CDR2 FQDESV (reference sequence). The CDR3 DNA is TGTGCCAGCAGCTTAGTTGGAGCCAGGGATGGGAACACTGAAGCTTTCTTT. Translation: CASSLVGARDGNTEAFF.

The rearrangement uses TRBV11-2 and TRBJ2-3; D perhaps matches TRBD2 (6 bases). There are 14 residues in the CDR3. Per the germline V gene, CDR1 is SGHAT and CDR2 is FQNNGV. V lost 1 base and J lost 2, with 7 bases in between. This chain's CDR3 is CASSLGRATDTQYF. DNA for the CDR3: TGTGCCAGCAGCTTAGGGAGGGCCACAGATACGCAGTATTTT. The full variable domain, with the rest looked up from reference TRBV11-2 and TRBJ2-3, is EAGVAQSPRYKIIEKRQSVAFWCNPISGHATLYWYQQILGQGPKLLIQFQNNGVVDDSQLPKDRFSAERLKGVDSTLKIQPAKLEDSAVYLCASSLGRATDTQYFGPGTRLTVL.

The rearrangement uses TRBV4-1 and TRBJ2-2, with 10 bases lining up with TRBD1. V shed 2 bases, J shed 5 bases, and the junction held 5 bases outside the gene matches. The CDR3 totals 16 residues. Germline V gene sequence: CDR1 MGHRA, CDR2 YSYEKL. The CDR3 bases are TGCGCCAGCAGCCAAACTCCGGGACAGGGGACCGGGGAGCTGTTTTTT. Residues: CASSQTPGQGTGELFF.

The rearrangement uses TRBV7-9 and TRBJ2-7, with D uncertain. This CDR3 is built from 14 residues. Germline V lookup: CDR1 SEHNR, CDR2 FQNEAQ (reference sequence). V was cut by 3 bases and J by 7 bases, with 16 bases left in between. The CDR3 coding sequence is TGTGCCAGCAGCTTCCCTGGGCCGATGTGGGAGCAGTACTTC. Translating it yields CASSFPGPMWEQYF. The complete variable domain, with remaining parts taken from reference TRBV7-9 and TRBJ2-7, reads DTGVSQNPRHKITKRGQNVTFRCDPISEHNRLYWYRQTLGQGPEFLTYFQNEAQLEKSRLLSDRFSAERPKGSFSTLEIQRTEQGDSAMYLCASSFPGPMWEQYFGPGTRLTVT.

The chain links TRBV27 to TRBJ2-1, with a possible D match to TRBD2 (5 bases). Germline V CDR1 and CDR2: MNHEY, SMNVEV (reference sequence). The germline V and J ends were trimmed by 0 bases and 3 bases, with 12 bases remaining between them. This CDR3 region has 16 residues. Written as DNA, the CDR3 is TGTGCCAGCAGTTTATCTCGCCTAGCACGCTACAATGAGCAGTTCTTC. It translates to CASSLSRLARYNEQFF.

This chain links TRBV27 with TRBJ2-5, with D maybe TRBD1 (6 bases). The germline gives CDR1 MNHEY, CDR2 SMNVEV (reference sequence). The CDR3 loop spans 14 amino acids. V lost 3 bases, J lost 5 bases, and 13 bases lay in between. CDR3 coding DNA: TGTGCCAGCAGTTTGCCGGGGCAGGGGGAGACCCAGTACTTC. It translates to CASSLPGQGETQYF.

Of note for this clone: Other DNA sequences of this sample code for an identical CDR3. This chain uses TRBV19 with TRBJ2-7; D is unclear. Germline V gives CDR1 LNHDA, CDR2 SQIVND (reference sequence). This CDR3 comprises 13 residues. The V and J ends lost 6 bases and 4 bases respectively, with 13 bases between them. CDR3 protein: CASSMGRAYEQYF. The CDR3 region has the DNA TGTGCCAGTAGCATGGGCAGAGCTTACGAGCAGTACTTC.

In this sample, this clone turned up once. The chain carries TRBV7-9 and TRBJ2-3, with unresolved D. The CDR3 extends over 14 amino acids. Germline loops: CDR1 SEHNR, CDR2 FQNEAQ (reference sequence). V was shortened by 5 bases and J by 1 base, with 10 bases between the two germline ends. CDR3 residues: CASSNGLGTDTQYF. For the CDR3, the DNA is TGTGCCAGCAGCAACGGCTTGGGCACAGATACGCAGTATTTT.

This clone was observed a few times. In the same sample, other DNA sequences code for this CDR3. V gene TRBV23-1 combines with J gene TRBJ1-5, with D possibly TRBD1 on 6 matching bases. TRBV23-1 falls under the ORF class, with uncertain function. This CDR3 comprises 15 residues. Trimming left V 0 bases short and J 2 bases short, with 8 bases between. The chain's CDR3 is CASSQSEGGNQPQHF. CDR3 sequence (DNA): TGCGCCAGCAGTCAATCGGAGGGGGGCAATCAGCCCCAGCATTTT.

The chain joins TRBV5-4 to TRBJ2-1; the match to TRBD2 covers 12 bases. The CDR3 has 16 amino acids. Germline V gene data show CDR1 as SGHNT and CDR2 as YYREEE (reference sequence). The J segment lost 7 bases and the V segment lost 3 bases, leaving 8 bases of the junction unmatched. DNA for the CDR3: TGTGCCAGCAGCTCCTTGACTAGCGGGAGCAGAAATGAGCAGTTCTTC. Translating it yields CASSSLTSGSRNEQFF. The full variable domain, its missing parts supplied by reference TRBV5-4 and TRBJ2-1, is ETGVTQSPTHLIKTRGQQVTLRCSSQSGHNTVSWYQQALGQGPQFIFQYYREEENGRGNFPPRFSGLQFPNYSSELNVNALELDDSALYLCASSSLTSGSRNEQFFGPGTRLTVL.

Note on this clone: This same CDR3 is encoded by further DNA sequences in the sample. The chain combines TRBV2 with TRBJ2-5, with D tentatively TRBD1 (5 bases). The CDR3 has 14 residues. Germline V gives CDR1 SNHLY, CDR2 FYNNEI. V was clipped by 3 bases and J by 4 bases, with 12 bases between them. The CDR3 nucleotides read TGTGCCAGCAGTGATGGTGGGGCCAGAGAGACCCAGTACTTC. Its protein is CASSDGGARETQYF.

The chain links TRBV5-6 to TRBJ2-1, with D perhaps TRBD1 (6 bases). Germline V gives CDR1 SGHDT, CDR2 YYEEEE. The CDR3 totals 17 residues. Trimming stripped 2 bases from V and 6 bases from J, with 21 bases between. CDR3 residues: CASSFGSGPPGVNEQFF. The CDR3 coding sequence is TGTGCCAGCAGCTTTGGGTCGGGGCCACCAGGGGTCAATGAGCAGTTCTTC. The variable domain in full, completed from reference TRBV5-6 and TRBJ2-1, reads DAGVTQSPTHLIKTRGQQVTLRCSPKSGHDTVSWYQQALGQGPQFIFQYYEEEERQRGNFPDRFSGHQFPNYSSELNVNALLLGDSALYLCASSFGSGPPGVNEQFFGPGTRLTVL.

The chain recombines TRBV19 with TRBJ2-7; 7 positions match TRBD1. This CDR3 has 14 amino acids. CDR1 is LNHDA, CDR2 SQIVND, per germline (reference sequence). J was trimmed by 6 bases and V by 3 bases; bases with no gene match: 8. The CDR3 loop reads CASSILTGSGEQYF. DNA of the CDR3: TGTGCCAGTAGTATCCTGACAGGGAGTGGCGAGCAGTACTTC.

The CDR3 sequence is CASSIQGPANEKLFF. The CDR3 DNA sequence: TGTGCCAGCAGCATACAGGGCCCGGCTAATGAAAAACTGTTTTTT. This rearrangement joins TRBV11-2 to TRBJ1-4; D might be TRBD1 (6 bases). Trimming stripped 5 bases from V and 3 bases from J, with 13 bases between. Looked up from germline, CDR1 is SGHAT and CDR2 is FQNNGV. The CDR3 covers 15 residues.

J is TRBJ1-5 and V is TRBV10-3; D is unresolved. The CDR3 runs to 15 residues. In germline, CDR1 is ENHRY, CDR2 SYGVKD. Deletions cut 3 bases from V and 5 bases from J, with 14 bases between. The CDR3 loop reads CAISELPAVDQPQHF. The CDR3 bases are TGTGCCATCAGTGAATTACCCGCGGTCGATCAGCCCCAGCATTTT.

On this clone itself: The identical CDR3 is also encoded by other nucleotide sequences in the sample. The CDR3 DNA follows: TGTGCCAGCAGCTTAGGAACAGGGGGACGGCAGCCCCAGCATTTT. Its translation is CASSLGTGGRQPQHF. This chain uses TRBV7-9 with TRBJ1-5; 8 positions match TRBD1. The germline gives CDR1 SEHNR, CDR2 FQNEAQ (reference sequence). The CDR3 totals 15 residues. Trimming cost V 1 base and J 7 bases; bases outside gene matches: 6.

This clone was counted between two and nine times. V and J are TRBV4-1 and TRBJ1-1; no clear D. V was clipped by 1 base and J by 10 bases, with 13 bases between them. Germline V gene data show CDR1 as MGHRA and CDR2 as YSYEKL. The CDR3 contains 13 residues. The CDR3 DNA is TGCGCCAGCAGCCAAGTATCTGGGTTTGGAGCTTTCTTT. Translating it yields CASSQVSGFGAFF.

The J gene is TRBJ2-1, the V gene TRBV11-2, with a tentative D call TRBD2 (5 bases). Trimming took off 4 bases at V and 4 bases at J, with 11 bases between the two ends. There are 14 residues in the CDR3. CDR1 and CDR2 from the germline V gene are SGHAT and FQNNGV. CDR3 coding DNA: TGTGCCAGCAGCTCCGGAGCGGCGTACAATGAGCAGTTCTTC. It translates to CASSSGAAYNEQFF.